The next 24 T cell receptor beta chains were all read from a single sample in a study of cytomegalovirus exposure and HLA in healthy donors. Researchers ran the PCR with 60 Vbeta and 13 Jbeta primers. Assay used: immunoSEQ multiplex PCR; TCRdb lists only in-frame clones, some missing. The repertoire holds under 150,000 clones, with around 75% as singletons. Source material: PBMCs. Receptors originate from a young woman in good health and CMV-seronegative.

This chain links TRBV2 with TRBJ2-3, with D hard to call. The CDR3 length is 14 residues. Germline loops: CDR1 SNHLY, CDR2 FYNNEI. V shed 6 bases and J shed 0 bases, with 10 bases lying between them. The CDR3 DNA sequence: TGTGCCAGCAGACCAAGCTATAGCACAGATACGCAGTATTTT. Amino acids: CASRPSYSTDTQYF.

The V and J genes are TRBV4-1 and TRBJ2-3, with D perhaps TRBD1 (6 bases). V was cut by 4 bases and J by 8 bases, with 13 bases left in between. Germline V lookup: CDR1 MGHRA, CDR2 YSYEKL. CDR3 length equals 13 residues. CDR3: CASSPAGAGTQYF. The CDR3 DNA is TGCGCCAGCAGCCCAGCAGGGGCGGGTACGCAGTATTTT.

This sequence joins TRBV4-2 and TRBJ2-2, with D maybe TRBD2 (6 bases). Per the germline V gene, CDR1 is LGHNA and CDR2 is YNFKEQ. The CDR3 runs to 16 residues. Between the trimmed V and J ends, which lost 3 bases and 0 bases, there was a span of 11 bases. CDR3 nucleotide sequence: TGTGCCAGCAGCCATACGAGCGGGTCGAACACCGGGGAGCTGTTTTTT. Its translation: CASSHTSGSNTGELFF.

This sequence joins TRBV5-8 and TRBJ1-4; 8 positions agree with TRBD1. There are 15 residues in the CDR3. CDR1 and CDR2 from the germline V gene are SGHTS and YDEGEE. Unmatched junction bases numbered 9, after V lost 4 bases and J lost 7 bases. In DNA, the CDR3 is TGTGCCAGCAGCAAGAAAACAGGGGGACTTGAAAAACTGTTTTTT. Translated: CASSKKTGGLEKLFF.

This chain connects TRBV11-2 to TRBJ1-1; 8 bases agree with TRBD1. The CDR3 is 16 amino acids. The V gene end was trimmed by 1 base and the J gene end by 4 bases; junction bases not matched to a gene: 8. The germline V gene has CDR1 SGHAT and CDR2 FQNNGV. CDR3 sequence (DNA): TGTGCCAGCAGCTTAGGTAGGACAGGGTTGAGCACTGAAGCTTTCTTT. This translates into CASSLGRTGLSTEAFF. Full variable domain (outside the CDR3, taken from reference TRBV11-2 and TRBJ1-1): EAGVAQSPRYKIIEKRQSVAFWCNPISGHATLYWYQQILGQGPKLLIQFQNNGVVDDSQLPKDRFSAERLKGVDSTLKIQPAKLEDSAVYLCASSLGRTGLSTEAFFGQGTRLTVV.

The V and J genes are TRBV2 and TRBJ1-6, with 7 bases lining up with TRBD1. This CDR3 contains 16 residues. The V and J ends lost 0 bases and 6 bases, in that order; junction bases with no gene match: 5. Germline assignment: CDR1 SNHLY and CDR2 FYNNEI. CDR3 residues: CASSEAKQGINSPLHF. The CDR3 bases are TGTGCCAGCAGTGAAGCGAAACAGGGGATTAATTCACCCCTCCACTTT.

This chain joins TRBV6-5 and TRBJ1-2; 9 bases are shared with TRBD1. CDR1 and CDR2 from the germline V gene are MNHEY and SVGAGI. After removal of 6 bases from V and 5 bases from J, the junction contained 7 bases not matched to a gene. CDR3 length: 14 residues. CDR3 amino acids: CASRNRDRVYGYTF. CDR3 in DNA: TGTGCCAGCAGGAACCGGGACAGGGTTTATGGCTACACCTTC.

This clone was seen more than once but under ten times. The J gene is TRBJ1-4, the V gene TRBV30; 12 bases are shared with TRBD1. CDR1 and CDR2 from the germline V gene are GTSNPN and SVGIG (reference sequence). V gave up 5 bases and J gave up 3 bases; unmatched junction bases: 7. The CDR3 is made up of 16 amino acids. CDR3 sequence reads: CAWGRDRGLANEKLFF. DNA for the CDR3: TGTGCCTGGGGCCGGGACAGGGGGCTGGCTAATGAAAAACTGTTTTTT. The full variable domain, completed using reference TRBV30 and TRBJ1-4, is SQTIHQWPATLVQPVGSPLSLECTVEGTSNPNLYWYRQAAGRGLQLLFYSVGIGQISSEVPQNLSASRPQDRQFILSSKKLLLSDSGFYLCAWGRDRGLANEKLFFGSGTQLSVL.

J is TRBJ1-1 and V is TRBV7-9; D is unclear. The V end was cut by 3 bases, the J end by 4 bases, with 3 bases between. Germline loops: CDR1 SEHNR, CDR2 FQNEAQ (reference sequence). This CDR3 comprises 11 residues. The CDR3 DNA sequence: TGTGCCAGCAGCTTGAGCACTGAAGCTTTCTTT. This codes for CASSLSTEAFF.

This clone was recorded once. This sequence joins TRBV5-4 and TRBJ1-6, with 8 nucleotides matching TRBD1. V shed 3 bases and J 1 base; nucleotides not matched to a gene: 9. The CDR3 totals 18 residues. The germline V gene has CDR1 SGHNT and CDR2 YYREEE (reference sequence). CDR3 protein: CASSSTGHRGSYNSPLHF. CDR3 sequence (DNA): TGTGCCAGCAGCTCCACCGGGCACAGGGGGTCCTATAATTCACCCCTCCACTTT. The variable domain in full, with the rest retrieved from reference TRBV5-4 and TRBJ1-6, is ETGVTQSPTHLIKTRGQQVTLRCSSQSGHNTVSWYQQALGQGPQFIFQYYREEENGRGNFPPRFSGLQFPNYSSELNVNALELDDSALYLCASSSTGHRGSYNSPLHFGNGTRLTVT.

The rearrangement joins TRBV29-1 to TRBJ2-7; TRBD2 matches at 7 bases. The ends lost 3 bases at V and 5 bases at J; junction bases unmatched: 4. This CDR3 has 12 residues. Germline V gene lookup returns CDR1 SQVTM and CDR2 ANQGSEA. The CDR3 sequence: CSVEGGSHEQYF. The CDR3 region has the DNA TGCAGCGTTGAGGGAGGGAGCCACGAGCAGTACTTC.

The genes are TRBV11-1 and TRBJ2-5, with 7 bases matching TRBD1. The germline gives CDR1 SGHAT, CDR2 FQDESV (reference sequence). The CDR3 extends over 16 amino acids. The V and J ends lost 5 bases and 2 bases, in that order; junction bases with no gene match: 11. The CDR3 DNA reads TGTGCCAGCAGCGCCAACCGGGACAGACGACAAGAGACCCAGTACTTC. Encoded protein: CASSANRDRRQETQYF.

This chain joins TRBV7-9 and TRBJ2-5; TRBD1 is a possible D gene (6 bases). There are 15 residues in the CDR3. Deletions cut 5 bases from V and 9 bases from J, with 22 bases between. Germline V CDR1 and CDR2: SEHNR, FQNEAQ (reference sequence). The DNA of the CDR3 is TGTGCCAGCAGCCCCCCTGGGGGTACGCCAGGGGCCCAGTACTTC. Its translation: CASSPPGGTPGAQYF.

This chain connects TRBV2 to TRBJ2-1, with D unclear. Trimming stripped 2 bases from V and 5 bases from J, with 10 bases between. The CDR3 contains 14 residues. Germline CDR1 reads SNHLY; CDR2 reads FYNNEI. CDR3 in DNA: TGTGCCAGCAGTGAATCGGCAGCGCACAATGAGCAGTTCTTC. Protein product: CASSESAAHNEQFF.

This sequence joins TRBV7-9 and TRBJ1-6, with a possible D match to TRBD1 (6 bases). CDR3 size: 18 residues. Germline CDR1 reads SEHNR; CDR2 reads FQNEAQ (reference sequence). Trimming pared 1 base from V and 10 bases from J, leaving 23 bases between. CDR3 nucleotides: TGTGCCAGCAGCTTAGGGGGGACAAAAGGGGCGCTAGGGTCACCCCTCCACTTT. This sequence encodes CASSLGGTKGALGSPLHF.

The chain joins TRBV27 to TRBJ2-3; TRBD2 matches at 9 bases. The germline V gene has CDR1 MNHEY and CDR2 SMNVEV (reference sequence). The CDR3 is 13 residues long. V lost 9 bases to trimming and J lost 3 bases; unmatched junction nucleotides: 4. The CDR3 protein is CASSGGRTDTQYF. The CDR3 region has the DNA TGTGCCAGTAGCGGGGGCCGAACAGATACGCAGTATTTT.

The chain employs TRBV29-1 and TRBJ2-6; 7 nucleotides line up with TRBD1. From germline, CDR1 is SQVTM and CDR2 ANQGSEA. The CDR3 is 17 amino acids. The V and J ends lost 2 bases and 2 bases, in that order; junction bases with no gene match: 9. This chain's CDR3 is CSVENPLGGAGANVLTF. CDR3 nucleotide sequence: TGCAGCGTTGAAAACCCTCTAGGGGGCGCTGGGGCCAACGTCCTGACTTTC. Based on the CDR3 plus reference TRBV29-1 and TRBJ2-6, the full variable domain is SAVISQKPSRDICQRGTSLTIQCQVDSQVTMMFWYRQQPGQSLTLIATANQGSEATYESGFVIDKFPISRPNLTFSTLTVSNMSPEDSSIYLCSVENPLGGAGANVLTFGAGSRLTVL.

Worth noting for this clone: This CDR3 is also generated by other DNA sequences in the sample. The CDR3 protein is CASSLDGGGTEAFF. DNA for the CDR3: TGCGCCAGCAGCTTGGATGGTGGGGGGACTGAAGCTTTCTTT. The gene calls are TRBV5-1 and TRBJ1-1; tentatively, D is TRBD1 (5 bases). The CDR3 loop spans 14 amino acids. Germline V gene lookup returns CDR1 SGHRS and CDR2 YFSETQ. The V and J ends lost 0 bases and 5 bases respectively, with 11 bases between them. Combining the CDR3 with reference TRBV5-1 and TRBJ1-1 gives the whole variable domain KAGVTQTPRYLIKTRGQQVTLSCSPISGHRSVSWYQQTPGQGLQFLFEYFSETQRNKGNFPGRFSGRQFSNSRSEMNVSTLELGDSALYLCASSLDGGGTEAFFGQGTRLTVV.

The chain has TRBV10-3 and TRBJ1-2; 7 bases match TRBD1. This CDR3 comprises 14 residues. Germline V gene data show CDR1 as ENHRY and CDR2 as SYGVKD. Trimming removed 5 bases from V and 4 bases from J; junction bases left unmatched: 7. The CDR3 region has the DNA TGTGCCATCAGTCCCACAGGGGAAGGCTATGGCTACACCTTC. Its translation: CAISPTGEGYGYTF.

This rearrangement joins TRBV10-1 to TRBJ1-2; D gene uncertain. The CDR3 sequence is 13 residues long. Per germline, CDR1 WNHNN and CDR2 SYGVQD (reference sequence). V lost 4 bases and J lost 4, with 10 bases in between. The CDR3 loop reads CASSAGSGYGYTF. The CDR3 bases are TGCGCCAGCAGTGCGGGGTCGGGCTATGGCTACACCTTC.

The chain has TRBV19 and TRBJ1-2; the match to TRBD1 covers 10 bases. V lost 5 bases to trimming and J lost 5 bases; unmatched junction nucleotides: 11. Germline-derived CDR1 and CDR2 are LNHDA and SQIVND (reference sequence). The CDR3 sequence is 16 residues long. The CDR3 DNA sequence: TGTGCCAGTAGTCCTATTACCACGGACAGGGGGTATGGCTACACCTTC. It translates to CASSPITTDRGYGYTF.

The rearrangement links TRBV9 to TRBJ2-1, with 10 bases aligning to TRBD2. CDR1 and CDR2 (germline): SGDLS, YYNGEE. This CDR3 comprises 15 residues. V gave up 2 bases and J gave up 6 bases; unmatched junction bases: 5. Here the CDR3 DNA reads TGTGCCAGCAGCGTCAGCGGGGGGGCTATCAATGAGCAGTTCTTC. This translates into CASSVSGGAINEQFF.

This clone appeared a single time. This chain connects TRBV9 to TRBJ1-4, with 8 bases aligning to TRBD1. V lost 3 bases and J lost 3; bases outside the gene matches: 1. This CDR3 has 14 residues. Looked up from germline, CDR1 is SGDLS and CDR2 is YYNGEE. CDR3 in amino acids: CASSAGQANEKLFF. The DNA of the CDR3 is TGTGCCAGCAGCGCGGGACAGGCTAATGAAAAACTGTTTTTT.

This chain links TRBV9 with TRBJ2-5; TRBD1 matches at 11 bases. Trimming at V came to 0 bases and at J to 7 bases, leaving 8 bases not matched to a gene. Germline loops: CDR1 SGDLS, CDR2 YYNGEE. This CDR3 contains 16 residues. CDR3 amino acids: CASSVASSGTGGTQYF. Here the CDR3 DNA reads TGTGCCAGCAGCGTAGCTAGTTCCGGGACAGGGGGGACCCAGTACTTC.